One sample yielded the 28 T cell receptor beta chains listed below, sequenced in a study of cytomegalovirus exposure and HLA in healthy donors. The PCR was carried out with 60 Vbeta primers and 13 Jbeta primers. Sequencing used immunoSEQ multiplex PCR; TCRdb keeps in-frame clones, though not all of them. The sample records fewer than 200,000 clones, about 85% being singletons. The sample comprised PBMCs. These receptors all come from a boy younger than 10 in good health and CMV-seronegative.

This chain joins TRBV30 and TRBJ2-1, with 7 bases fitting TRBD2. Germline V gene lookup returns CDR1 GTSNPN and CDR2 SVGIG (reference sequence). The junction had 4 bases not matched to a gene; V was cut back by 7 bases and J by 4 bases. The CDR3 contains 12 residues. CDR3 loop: CAFSSGYNEQFF. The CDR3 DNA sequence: TGTGCCTTTAGTAGCGGGTACAATGAGCAGTTCTTC.

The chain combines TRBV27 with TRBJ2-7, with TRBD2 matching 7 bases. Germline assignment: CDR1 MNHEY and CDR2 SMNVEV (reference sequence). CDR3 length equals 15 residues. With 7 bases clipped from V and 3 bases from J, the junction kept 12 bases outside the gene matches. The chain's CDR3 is CASIPLSGGYYEQYF. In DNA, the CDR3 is TGTGCCAGCATCCCATTGTCGGGAGGATACTACGAGCAGTACTTC.

The DNA of the CDR3 is TGCGCCAGCAGCCAAGAATTTGTTGCGGGGGCCTACTACGAGCAGTACTTC. Its protein product is CASSQEFVAGAYYEQYF. The chain is built from TRBV4-1 and TRBJ2-7; TRBD2 is a possible D gene (7 bases). CDR1 and CDR2 from the germline V gene are MGHRA and YSYEKL. Between the trimmed V and J ends, which lost 0 bases and 3 bases, there was a span of 18 bases. The CDR3 is 17 amino acids.

Written as DNA, the CDR3 is TGTGCCATCGGAGGAGGGAGGTCTGGAAACACCATATATTTT. This gives the protein CAIGGGRSGNTIYF. The V gene is TRBV10-3, the J gene TRBJ1-3; D is ambiguous. V lost 8 bases and J lost 1, with 12 bases in between. This CDR3 has 14 amino acids. Looked up from germline, CDR1 is ENHRY and CDR2 is SYGVKD.

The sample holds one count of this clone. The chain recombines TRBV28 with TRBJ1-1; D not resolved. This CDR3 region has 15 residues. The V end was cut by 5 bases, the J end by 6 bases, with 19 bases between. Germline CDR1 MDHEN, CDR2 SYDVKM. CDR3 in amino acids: CASSPLYGDRPEAFF. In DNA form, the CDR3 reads TGTGCCAGCAGTCCCCTCTACGGGGATCGGCCTGAAGCTTTCTTT. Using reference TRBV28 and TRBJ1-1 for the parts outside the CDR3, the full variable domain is DVKVTQSSRYLVKRTGEKVFLECVQDMDHENMFWYRQDPGLGLRLIYFSYDVKMKEKGDIPEGYSVSREKKERFSLILESASTNQTSMYLCASSPLYGDRPEAFFGQGTRLTVV.

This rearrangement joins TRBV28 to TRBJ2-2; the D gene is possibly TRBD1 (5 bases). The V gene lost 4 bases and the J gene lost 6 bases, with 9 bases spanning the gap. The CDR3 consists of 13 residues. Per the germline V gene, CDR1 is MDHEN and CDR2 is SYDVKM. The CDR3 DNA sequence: TGTGCCAGCAGTTCACAGGAAGCCGGGGAGCTGTTTTTT. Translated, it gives CASSSQEAGELFF.

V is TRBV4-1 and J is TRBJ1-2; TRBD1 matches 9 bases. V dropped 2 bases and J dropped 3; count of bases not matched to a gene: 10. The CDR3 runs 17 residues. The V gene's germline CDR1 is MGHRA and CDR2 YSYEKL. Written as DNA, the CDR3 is TGCGCCAGCAGCCAACCACCGGGACAGGGCGGATACTATGGCTACACCTTC. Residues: CASSQPPGQGGYYGYTF.

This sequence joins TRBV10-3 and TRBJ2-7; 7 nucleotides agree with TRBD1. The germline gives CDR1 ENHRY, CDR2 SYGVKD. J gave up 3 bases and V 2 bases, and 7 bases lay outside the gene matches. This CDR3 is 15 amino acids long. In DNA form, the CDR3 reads TGTGCCATCAGTGAGCAAATCGGGACAGTCTACGAGCAGTACTTC. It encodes CAISEQIGTVYEQYF.

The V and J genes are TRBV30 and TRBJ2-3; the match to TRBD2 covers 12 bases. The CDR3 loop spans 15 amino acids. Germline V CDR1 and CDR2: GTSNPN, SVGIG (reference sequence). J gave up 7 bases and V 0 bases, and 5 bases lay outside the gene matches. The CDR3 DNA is TGTGCCTGGAGTGTTCTAGCGGGAGGGCCTCATACGCAGTATTTT. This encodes CAWSVLAGGPHTQYF.

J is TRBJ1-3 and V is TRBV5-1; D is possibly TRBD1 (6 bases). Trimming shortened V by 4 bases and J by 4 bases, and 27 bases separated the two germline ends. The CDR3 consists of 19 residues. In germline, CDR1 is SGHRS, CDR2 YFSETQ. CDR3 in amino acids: CASSLAIGEQGATGNTIYF. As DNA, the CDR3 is TGCGCCAGCAGCCTGGCTATCGGGGAACAGGGAGCGACAGGAAACACCATATATTTT.

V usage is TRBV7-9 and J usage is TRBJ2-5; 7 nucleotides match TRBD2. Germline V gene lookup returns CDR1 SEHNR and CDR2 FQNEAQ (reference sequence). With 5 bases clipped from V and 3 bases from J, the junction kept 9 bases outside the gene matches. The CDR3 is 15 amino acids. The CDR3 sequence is CASSGPRGTEETQYF. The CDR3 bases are TGTGCCAGCAGCGGACCGCGGGGGACGGAAGAGACCCAGTACTTC.

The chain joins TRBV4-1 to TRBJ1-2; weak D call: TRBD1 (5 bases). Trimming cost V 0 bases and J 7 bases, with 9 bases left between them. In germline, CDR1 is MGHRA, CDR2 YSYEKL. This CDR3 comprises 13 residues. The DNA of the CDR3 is TGCGCCAGCAGCCAAGATTGGGGGGGTGGCTACACCTTC. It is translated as CASSQDWGGGYTF.

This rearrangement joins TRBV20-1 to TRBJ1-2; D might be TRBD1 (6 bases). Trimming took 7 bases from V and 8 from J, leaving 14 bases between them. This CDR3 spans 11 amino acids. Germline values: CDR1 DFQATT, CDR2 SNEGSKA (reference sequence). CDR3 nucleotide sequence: TGCAGTGTATACAGGGAAGAGGGCTACACCTTC. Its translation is CSVYREEGYTF.

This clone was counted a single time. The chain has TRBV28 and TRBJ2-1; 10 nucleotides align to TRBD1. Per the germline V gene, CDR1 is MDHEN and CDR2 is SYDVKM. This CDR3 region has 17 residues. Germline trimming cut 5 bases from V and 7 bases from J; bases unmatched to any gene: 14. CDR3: CASSLDPGQGKLNEQFF. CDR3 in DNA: TGTGCCAGCAGTCTAGATCCGGGACAGGGGAAACTTAATGAGCAGTTCTTC. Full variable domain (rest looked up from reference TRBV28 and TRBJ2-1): DVKVTQSSRYLVKRTGEKVFLECVQDMDHENMFWYRQDPGLGLRLIYFSYDVKMKEKGDIPEGYSVSREKKERFSLILESASTNQTSMYLCASSLDPGQGKLNEQFFGPGTRLTVL.

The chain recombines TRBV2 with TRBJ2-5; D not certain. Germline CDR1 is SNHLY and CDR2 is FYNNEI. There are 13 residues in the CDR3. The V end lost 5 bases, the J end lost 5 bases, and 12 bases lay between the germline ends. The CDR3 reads CASSIIAGETQYF. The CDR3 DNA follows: TGTGCCAGCAGTATTATAGCTGGTGAGACCCAGTACTTC.

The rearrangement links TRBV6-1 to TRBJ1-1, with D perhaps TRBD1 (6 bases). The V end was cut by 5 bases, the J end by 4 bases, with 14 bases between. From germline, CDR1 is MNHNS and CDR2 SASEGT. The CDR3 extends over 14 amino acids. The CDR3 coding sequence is TGTGCCAGCAGTTTCCTCGGGGGGGCCACTGAAGCTTTCTTT. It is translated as CASSFLGGATEAFF.

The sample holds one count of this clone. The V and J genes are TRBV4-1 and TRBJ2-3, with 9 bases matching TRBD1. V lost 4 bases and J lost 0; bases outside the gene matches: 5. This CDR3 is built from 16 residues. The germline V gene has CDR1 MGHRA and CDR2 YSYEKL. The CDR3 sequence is CASSLSTGGSTDTQYF. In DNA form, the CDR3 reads TGCGCCAGCAGCCTCTCGACAGGGGGAAGCACAGATACGCAGTATTTT.

The CDR3 loop reads CASSPHRTSEDTDTQYF. CDR3 DNA sequence: TGTGCCAGCAGCCCCCACCGGACTAGCGAGGACACAGATACGCAGTATTTT. The gene calls are TRBV7-9 and TRBJ2-3; TRBD2 agrees at 9 bases. V dropped 5 bases and J dropped 2; count of bases not matched to a gene: 11. From germline, CDR1 is SEHNR and CDR2 FQNEAQ (reference sequence). The CDR3 runs to 17 residues.

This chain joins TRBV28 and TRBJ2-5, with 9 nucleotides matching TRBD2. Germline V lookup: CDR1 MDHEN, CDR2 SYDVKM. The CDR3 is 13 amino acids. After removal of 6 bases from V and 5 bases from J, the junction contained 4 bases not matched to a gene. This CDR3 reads CASRLSGSETQYF. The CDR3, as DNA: TGTGCCAGCAGGCTTAGCGGGAGTGAGACCCAGTACTTC. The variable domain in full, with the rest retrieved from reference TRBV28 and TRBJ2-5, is DVKVTQSSRYLVKRTGEKVFLECVQDMDHENMFWYRQDPGLGLRLIYFSYDVKMKEKGDIPEGYSVSREKKERFSLILESASTNQTSMYLCASRLSGSETQYFGPGTRLLVL.

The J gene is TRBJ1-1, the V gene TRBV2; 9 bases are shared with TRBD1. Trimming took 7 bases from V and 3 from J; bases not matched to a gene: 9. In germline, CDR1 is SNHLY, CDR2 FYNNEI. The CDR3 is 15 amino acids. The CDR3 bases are TGTGCCAGCAAACAGGGGGCTCTTTTGGACACTGAAGCTTTCTTT. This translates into CASKQGALLDTEAFF.

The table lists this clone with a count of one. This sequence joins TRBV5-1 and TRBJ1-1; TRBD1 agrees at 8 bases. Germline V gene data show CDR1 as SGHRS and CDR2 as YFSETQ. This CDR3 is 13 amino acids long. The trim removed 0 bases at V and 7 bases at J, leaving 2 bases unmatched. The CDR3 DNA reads TGCGCCAGCAGCTTGGCCGGACAGGGTGAAGCTTTCTTT. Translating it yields CASSLAGQGEAFF.

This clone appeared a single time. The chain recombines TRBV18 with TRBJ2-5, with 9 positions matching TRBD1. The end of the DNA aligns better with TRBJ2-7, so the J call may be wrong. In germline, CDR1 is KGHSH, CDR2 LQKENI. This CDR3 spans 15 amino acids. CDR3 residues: CASSPTLGQGYEQYF. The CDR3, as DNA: TGTGCCAGCTCACCAACCTTAGGACAGGGGTACGAGCAGTACTTC.

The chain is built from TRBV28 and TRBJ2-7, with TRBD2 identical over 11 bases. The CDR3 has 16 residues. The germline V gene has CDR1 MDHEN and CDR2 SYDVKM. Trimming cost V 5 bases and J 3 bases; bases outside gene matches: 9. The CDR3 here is CASSPLGGTSGYEQYF. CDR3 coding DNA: TGTGCCAGCAGTCCCCTAGGGGGGACTAGCGGCTACGAGCAGTACTTC. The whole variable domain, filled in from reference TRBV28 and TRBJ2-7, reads DVKVTQSSRYLVKRTGEKVFLECVQDMDHENMFWYRQDPGLGLRLIYFSYDVKMKEKGDIPEGYSVSREKKERFSLILESASTNQTSMYLCASSPLGGTSGYEQYFGPGTRLTVT.

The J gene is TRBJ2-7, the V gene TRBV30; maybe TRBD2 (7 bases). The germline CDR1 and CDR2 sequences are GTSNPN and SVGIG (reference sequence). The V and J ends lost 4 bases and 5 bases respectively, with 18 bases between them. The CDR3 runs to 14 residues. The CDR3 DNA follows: TGTGCCTGGACCCCTGGGGAGGGGGATGACGAGCAGTACTTC. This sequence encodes CAWTPGEGDDEQYF.

The CDR3 coding sequence is TGTGCCAGCAGCAGGGACTCAAGCTCTGGAAACACCATATATTTT. This gives the protein CASSRDSSSGNTIYF. The chain is built from TRBV7-9 and TRBJ1-3, with D possibly TRBD1 on 5 matching bases. Germline CDR1 SEHNR, CDR2 FQNEAQ (reference sequence). This CDR3 has 15 residues. The germline V and J ends were trimmed by 5 bases and 0 bases, with 11 bases remaining between them.

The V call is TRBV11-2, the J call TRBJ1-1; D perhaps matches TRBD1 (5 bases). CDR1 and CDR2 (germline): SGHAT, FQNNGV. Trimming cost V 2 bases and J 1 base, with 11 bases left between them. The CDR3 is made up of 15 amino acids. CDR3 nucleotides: TGTGCCAGCAGCTTAATCGGGGGGTGGAACACTGAAGCTTTCTTT. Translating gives CASSLIGGWNTEAFF.

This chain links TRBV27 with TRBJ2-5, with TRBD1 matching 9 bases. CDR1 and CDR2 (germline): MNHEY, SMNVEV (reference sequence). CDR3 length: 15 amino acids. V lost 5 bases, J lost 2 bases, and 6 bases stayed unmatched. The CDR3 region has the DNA TGTGCCAGCAGTCTCGGGACAGGGAGGCAAGAGACCCAGTACTTC. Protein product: CASSLGTGRQETQYF.

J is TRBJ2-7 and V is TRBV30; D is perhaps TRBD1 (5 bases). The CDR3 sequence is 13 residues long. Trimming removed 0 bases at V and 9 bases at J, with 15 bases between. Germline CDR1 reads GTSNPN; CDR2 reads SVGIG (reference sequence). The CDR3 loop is CAWSVAAWGGQYF. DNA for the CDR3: TGTGCCTGGAGTGTCGCGGCCTGGGGCGGGCAGTACTTC.